This T cell receptor beta chain was obtained from a study of shared clonotypes between healthy human individuals. Study in general: CD4 naive and memory got three plates each, CD8 naive two, CD8 memory one.

The germline V gene has CDR1 MNHEY and CDR2 SVGAGI. The CDR3 is 13 residues long. Trimming stripped 6 bases from V and 2 bases from J, with 10 bases between. Source study methods: Junction-only immunoSEQ data arrived without quality scores, meaning filtering differed. Sequencing was performed with immunoSEQ multiplex PCR; in TCRdb, only in-frame clones are kept and a portion is missing. V and J calls plus clone size are reproduced from that table; the DNA served to infer D and trimming. The sample contains roughly 1,500,000 clones, approximately 98.5% of which appear only once. Splitting the CD4+ cells yielded a CD45RA+ naive subset and a CD45RA-negative memory subset.

Sequenced material: naive CD4+ T cells sorted from blood. As for subset: CD45RA+ positively selected. This sequence joins TRBV6-5 and TRBJ1-1, with D unclear. The origin of this receptor is a man aged 25-45 years in good health. CDR3 sequence (DNA): TGTGCCAGCAGACCAAGACACAACACTGAAGCTTTCTTT. It codes for CASRPRHNTEAFF.